These 15 T cell receptor beta chains were sequenced from one sample in a study of T cell repertoires and HLA-DP antigens. Which antigens these TCRs recognize remains unknown. Measured with immunoSEQ multiplex PCR; TCRdb has only the in-frame clones, and not every one. The profile shows about 73,000 clones, around four fifths of them singletons. The sample taken for sequencing was CD4+ T cells from PBMCs. These receptors were obtained from a man aged 60-69 years in good health and CMV-seronegative.

A few counts support this clone. The chain links TRBV5-6 to TRBJ2-5; 12 bases agree with TRBD2. Germline V CDR1 and CDR2: SGHDT, YYEEEE. The CDR3 length is 13 residues. V shed 5 bases and J 4 bases; nucleotides not matched to a gene: 0. CDR3 protein: CASRLAGGETQYF. For the CDR3, the DNA is TGTGCCAGCAGACTAGCGGGAGGAGAGACCCAGTACTTC.

The chain couples TRBV6-5 to TRBJ2-7; D not certain. Per germline, CDR1 MNHEY and CDR2 SVGAGI. The CDR3 extends over 13 amino acids. Trimming took off 5 bases at V and 6 bases at J, with 14 bases between the two ends. The CDR3 is CASSRGRGVEQYF. The CDR3 DNA reads as TGTGCCAGCAGTCGTGGAAGAGGAGTCGAGCAGTACTTC.

V is TRBV28 and J is TRBJ2-7; 8 nucleotides agree with TRBD1. Germline V gene sequence: CDR1 MDHEN, CDR2 SYDVKM. CDR3 length: 16 amino acids. V lost 4 bases, J lost 3 bases, and 11 bases stayed unmatched. CDR3 region: CASSSPGGRNLYEQYF. The CDR3 DNA is TGTGCCAGCAGTTCCCCAGGGGGCCGAAACCTCTACGAGCAGTACTTC.

CDR3 nucleotides: TGTGCCAGCAGTTTATCGGTCGGGACGGTTTATAATTCACCCCTCCACTTT. It encodes CASSLSVGTVYNSPLHF. The chain combines TRBV27 with TRBJ1-6, with a weak D call TRBD1 (5 bases). Germline CDR1 reads MNHEY; CDR2 reads SMNVEV (reference sequence). This CDR3 has 17 amino acids. With 0 bases removed from V and 4 bases from J, the gap between germline ends came to 13 bases.

The V call is TRBV7-8, the J call TRBJ2-3, with D perhaps TRBD1 (5 bases). From germline, CDR1 is SGHVS and CDR2 FQNEAQ. Trimming shortened V by 2 bases and J by 6 bases, and 15 bases separated the two germline ends. There are 15 residues in the CDR3. CDR3 amino acids: CASSLNSLGPDTQYF. CDR3 DNA: TGTGCCAGCAGCTTAAACTCGCTGGGGCCCGATACGCAGTATTTT.

This chain connects TRBV11-3 to TRBJ1-2, with 7 bases fitting TRBD1. Germline loops: CDR1 SGHNT, CDR2 YENEEA. The junction had 8 bases not matched to a gene; V was cut back by 5 bases and J by 2 bases. The CDR3 covers 15 residues. CDR3 in DNA: TGTGCCAGCAGCATCGGACAGGTCCGCAACTATGGCTACACCTTC. This gives the protein CASSIGQVRNYGYTF.

Only one count was recorded for this clone. The chain has TRBV27 and TRBJ2-2, with D possibly TRBD1 on 5 matching bases. The ends were cut back, 8 bases at V and 5 bases at J, with 18 bases in the middle. The CDR3 contains 15 residues. CDR1 and CDR2 (germline): MNHEY, SMNVEV (reference sequence). The CDR3 here is CASPTPAGFTGELFF. The DNA for the CDR3 is TGTGCCAGCCCTACCCCGGCAGGGTTTACCGGGGAGCTGTTTTTT.

In its sample, this clone was seen many times. The chain uses TRBV6-1 and TRBJ1-1; the D is unclear. V was cut by 6 bases and J by 3 bases, with 11 bases left in between. CDR1 and CDR2 (germline): MNHNS, SASEGT. The CDR3 is made up of 13 amino acids. The CDR3 sequence is CASRLKVDTEAFF. CDR3 DNA sequence: TGTGCCAGCAGACTTAAAGTGGACACTGAAGCTTTCTTT.

The J gene is TRBJ1-1, the V gene TRBV6-6, with D possibly TRBD1 on 5 matching bases. Germline CDR1 MNHNY, CDR2 SVGAGI (reference sequence). V lost 0 bases, J lost 5 bases, and 13 bases lay in between. CDR3 length: 15 amino acids. CDR3 loop: CASSYSRLGETEAFF. The CDR3 region has the DNA TGTGCCAGCAGTTACTCGAGACTGGGGGAGACTGAAGCTTTCTTT.

The rearrangement links TRBV7-9 to TRBJ2-1; 9 bases are a match to TRBD1. Germline CDR1 reads SEHNR; CDR2 reads FQNEAQ (reference sequence). The trim removed 3 bases at V and 5 bases at J, leaving 2 bases unmatched. CDR3 length: 14 residues. The CDR3 is CASSLGQGNNEQFF. CDR3 in DNA: TGTGCCAGCAGCTTGGGACAGGGTAACAATGAGCAGTTCTTC.

The V gene is TRBV12-1, the J gene TRBJ2-7; the table's D gene call, TRBD2, was not cross checked with the DNA. TRBV12-1 is a listed pseudogene. The CDR3 has 15 residues. CDR3 coding DNA: TGTGCCAGCAGCTTCCAAGCGGGGGGAGGGAACGAGCAGTACGTC. This encodes CASSFQAGGGNEQYV.

The chain carries TRBV4-3 and TRBJ2-2; 8 bases map to TRBD1. The junction had 4 bases not matched to a gene; V was cut back by 4 bases and J by 0 bases. CDR3 size: 16 residues. In germline, CDR1 is LGHNA, CDR2 YSLEER. CDR3 sequence: CASSPQGQANTGELFF. In nucleotides, the CDR3 is TGCGCCAGCAGCCCCCAGGGACAGGCGAACACCGGGGAGCTGTTTTTT.

The rearrangement joins TRBV7-2 to TRBJ1-3, with 10 bases that match TRBD1. This CDR3 spans 18 amino acids. Germline loops: CDR1 SGHTA, CDR2 FQGNSA. V trimming: 5 bases; J trimming: 4 bases; junction bases outside the gene matches: 14. CDR3 bases: TGTGCCAGCAGCCCCCTCCCCTCGGGACAGGGGATCGGAAACACCATATATTTT. It specifies CASSPLPSGQGIGNTIYF.

The J gene is TRBJ1-4, the V gene TRBV6-1; D unclear. The CDR3 spans 14 residues. V was cut by 2 bases and J by 5 bases, with 9 bases left in between. The germline V gene encodes CDR1 MNHNS and CDR2 SASEGT. Written as DNA, the CDR3 is TGTGCCAGCAGTGAACGGTGGCAGAATGAAAAACTGTTTTTT. This translates into CASSERWQNEKLFF.

The chain joins TRBV27 to TRBJ2-7; 7 bases map to TRBD2. The CDR3 has 14 amino acids. V lost 3 bases, J lost 4 bases, and 6 bases stayed unmatched. CDR1 is MNHEY and CDR2 is SMNVEV in the germline V gene (reference sequence). CDR3 nucleotides: TGTGCCAGCAGTTTGCCTAGCGGCGGTTACGAGCAGTACTTC. Its protein is CASSLPSGGYEQYF.